The clone carrying this TCR beta chain was detected many times. Unique molecular identifiers were attached to individual cDNA molecules. TCRdb reanalysed the 5' RACE reads using MiXCR and keeps one entry per CDR3 protein. In the table there are approximately 35,000 distinct CDR3 sequences, around 3.9% of which are singletons. This entry comes from a study of early T cells in non-severe SARS-CoV-2 infection. The ends were cut back, 0 bases at V and 4 bases at J, with 14 bases in the middle. The CDR3 is 16 amino acids. Germline V gene data show CDR1 as SGHNT and CDR2 as YYREEE (reference sequence). This chain uses TRBV5-4 with TRBJ2-1; D not resolved. The clonotype was recovered from an adult who was a healthcare worker with PCR-confirmed SARS-CoV-2 infection or an uninfected control (not recorded which). The specimen was whole blood. CDR3 protein: CASSLGSSLGYNEQFF. The CDR3 coding sequence is TGTGCCAGCAGCTTGGGATCCAGTCTAGGTTACAATGAGCAGTTCTTC.